This TCR beta chain was documented in a study of T cell clonality in common variable immunodeficiency. Trimming removed 0 bases from V and 0 bases from J, with 8 bases in between. The CDR3 sequence is 15 residues long. Sequencing input was equivalent genomic DNA from CVID and controls. TCRdb's table, derived via immunoSEQ multiplex PCR, lists solely in-frame clones and lacks some. The table records around 24,000 clones without singletons, the ten largest covering more than 3.5%. There are many counts of this clone. Its specificity is unknown. The read finishes 3 residues shy of the CDR3 end, and the germline J gene is used to complete it. General observations from the study: Reportedly, TCR beta sequences from common variable immunodeficiency showed fewer deletions and N-nucleotide insertions.

This TCR was recovered from a human donor with common variable immunodeficiency. Sequencing was carried out using peripheral blood mononuclear cells. The chain links TRBV23-1 to TRBJ1-1; no clear D. TRBV23-1 is classed as an ORF, of uncertain function. CDR3 in amino acids: CASSQSPGMNTEAFF. CDR3 bases read: TGCGCCAGCAGTCAATCACCGGGGATGAACACTGAA.